The 8 T cell receptor beta chains in this list originate from one sample, sequenced in a study of blood T cell repertoires in COVID-19. Repertoires were generated with immunoSEQ multiplex PCR, while TCRdb's copy carries only in-frame clones and drops some. The sample lists around 270,000 clones, over 80% seen once, with more than 1.5% in the top ten. Sequencing was done on a sample of peripheral blood. These receptors all stem from a woman between 40 and 50 years old who had recovered from COVID-19.

This clone came up once. The chain joins TRBV19 to TRBJ2-3; 7 nucleotides agree with TRBD2. The CDR3 contains 17 residues. The V gene's germline CDR1 is LNHDA and CDR2 SQIVND (reference sequence). After removal of 2 bases from V and 1 base from J, the junction contained 9 bases not matched to a gene. The CDR3 sequence: CASSISGSGYGTDTQYF. As DNA, the CDR3 is TGTGCCAGTAGTATAAGCGGTAGCGGGTACGGCACAGATACGCAGTATTTT.

In this sample, this clone turned up once. The rearrangement links TRBV20-1 to TRBJ1-5; TRBD1 aligns across 7 bases. Germline CDR1 DFQATT, CDR2 SNEGSKA (reference sequence). The junction had 15 bases not matched to a gene; V was cut back by 3 bases and J by 4 bases. The CDR3 is 17 residues long. The CDR3 coding sequence is TGCAGTGCTAGTAAGGCAGGGGGGTCCCTCAGGAATCAGCCCCAGCATTTT. Translation: CSASKAGGSLRNQPQHF.

J is TRBJ2-1 and V is TRBV12-3 or TRBV12-4, with D unclear. This CDR3 region has 13 residues. The ends were cut back, 3 bases at V and 6 bases at J, with 9 bases in the middle. The DNA for the CDR3 is TGTGCCAGCAGTTTGCCCGGCGGCAATGAGCAGTTCTTC. Its translation: CASSLPGGNEQFF.

J is TRBJ2-2 and V is TRBV7-9; no clear D gene. This CDR3 is 10 amino acids long. Trimming took 7 bases from V and 7 from J, leaving 4 bases between them. CDR1 and CDR2 (germline): SEHNR, FQNEAQ (reference sequence). The CDR3, as DNA: TGTGCCAGCATGTACGGGGAGCTGTTTTTT. This sequence encodes CASMYGELFF. Full variable domain (missing parts from reference TRBV7-9 and TRBJ2-2): DTGVSQNPRHKITKRGQNVTFRCDPISEHNRLYWYRQTLGQGPEFLTYFQNEAQLEKSRLLSDRFSAERPKGSFSTLEIQRTEQGDSAMYLCASMYGELFFGEGSRLTVL.

The chain links TRBV28 to TRBJ2-7; 8 bases map to TRBD1. Trimming took 7 bases from V and 2 from J; bases not matched to a gene: 10. The CDR3 sequence is 15 residues long. CDR1 is MDHEN, CDR2 SYDVKM, per germline. Here the CDR3 DNA reads TGTGCCAGCACCCGATGGGACAGGACCCCCTACGAGCAGTACTTC. It specifies CASTRWDRTPYEQYF.

In regard to this clone: The same CDR3 is also encoded by other DNA sequences in this sample. This chain links TRBV27 with TRBJ2-6; D is ambiguous. V was shortened by 3 bases and J by 1 base, with 7 bases between the two germline ends. This CDR3 comprises 15 residues. Germline lookup yields CDR1 MNHEY and CDR2 SMNVEV (reference sequence). The CDR3 coding sequence is TGTGCCAGCAGTTTTTTGAGTTCTGGGGCCAACGTCCTGACTTTC. Translated: CASSFLSSGANVLTF.

The chain has TRBV4-2 and TRBJ1-2, with 10 nucleotides matching TRBD1. Germline loops: CDR1 LGHNA, CDR2 YNFKEQ. CDR3 length equals 16 residues. With V trimmed by 1 base and J by 2 bases, 4 bases remained unmatched. The CDR3 DNA reads as TGTGCCAGCAGCCAAGCGGGACAGGGGTCAAACTATGGCTACACCTTC. It yields the protein CASSQAGQGSNYGYTF.

This rearrangement joins TRBV6-1 to TRBJ2-7; no reliable D call. Germline V gene lookup returns CDR1 MNHNS and CDR2 SASEGT. V lost 2 bases and J 4 bases, leaving 15 bases between the germline ends. This CDR3 contains 15 residues. In nucleotides, the CDR3 is TGTGCCAGCAGTGAATCCCCTTACGCGGTTTACGAGCAGTACTTC. Translating it yields CASSESPYAVYEQYF.